This record looks at one T cell receptor beta chain sequence and its context. Its antigen is unidentified. This entry is derived from a study of vaccination and CD4 T cells after COVID-19. The CDR3 covers 12 residues. V was clipped by 6 bases and J by 1 base, with 6 bases between them. Germline CDR1 LGHNA, CDR2 YSLEER. Researchers used the Oncomine TCR Beta short-read assay to sequence DNA from cultured CD4+ T cells. One entry per CDR3 protein results from TCRdb running MiXCR on the PCR reads. The data show about 10,000 distinct CDR3 sequences, with approximately 73% seen just once and roughly 7.5% held by the top ten. The treatment: approximately 11-day PBMC culture with coronavirus spike peptide pools or control peptides (ViraFEST assay).

V gene TRBV4-3 combines with J gene TRBJ1-1; D not certain. Sequencing was performed on CD4+ T cells from blood, cultured in vitro. The source of this sequence is a human donor who had recovered from COVID-19. The CDR3 bases are TGCGCCAGCAGTCGCGGGAACACTGAAGCTTTCTTT. This gives the protein CASSRGNTEAFF.